This T cell receptor beta chain appears in the sequencing data of a study of shared clonotypes between healthy human individuals. The CDR3 sequence is 14 residues long. CDR1 is SEHNR, CDR2 FQNEAQ, per germline (reference sequence). Trimming took 5 bases from V and 4 from J, leaving 15 bases between them. The method was immunoSEQ multiplex PCR; TCRdb's version includes in-frame clones alone and lacks a portion of them. The repertoire includes 1,500,000 or so clones, roughly 96% of them detected once, and about 1.2% sits in the top ten. The count of this clone is one. The antigen is undetermined. Overall study findings and caveats: Large depth notwithstanding, sorted-subset sequencing proved incomplete by rarefaction. The four-donor shared clonotypes exceeded non-shared clonotypes in generation probability, with non-shared ones scoring lower.

Recent vaccinations or acute infections were absent in the healthy HIV-negative adult donors. Sequenced: naive CD4+ T cells sorted from blood. This sample's subset: CD45RA+ positively selected. The source of this sequence is a young man in good health. The gene calls are TRBV7-9 and TRBJ2-7, with D perhaps matching TRBD1 (6 bases). CDR3 residues: CASSTTGTKYEQYF. CDR3 in DNA: TGTGCCAGCAGCACCACCGGGACAAAGTACGAGCAGTACTTC.